These 18 T cell receptor beta chains share one sample of origin, sequenced in a study of T cells of healthy individuals. In TCRdb, the 5' RACE reads were re-called with MiXCR into one record per CDR3 protein. The sample consists of 41,000 or so distinct CDR3 sequences, about 5% of them appearing once. These receptors all come from a human donor in good health.

This clonotype was detected only a few times. This rearrangement joins TRBV29-1 to TRBJ1-5, with D maybe TRBD1 (5 bases). The V end lost 5 bases, the J end lost 2 bases, and 13 bases lay between the germline ends. Germline CDR1 is SQVTM and CDR2 is ANQGSEA. CDR3 size: 14 residues. CDR3 residues: CSVREGGGNQPQHF. DNA of the CDR3: TGCAGCGTTCGAGAAGGAGGGGGCAATCAGCCCCAGCATTTT.

This clonotype showed up many times. This chain uses TRBV11-2 with TRBJ2-5, with 13 positions matching TRBD2. There are 16 residues in the CDR3. Germline V CDR1 and CDR2: SGHAT, FQNNGV. After removal of 2 bases from V and 3 bases from J, the junction contained 3 bases not matched to a gene. The DNA of the CDR3 is TGTGCCAGCAGCTTATCGGGACTAGCGGGAAAAGAGACCCAGTACTTC. Translated: CASSLSGLAGKETQYF.

This clonotype was detected only a few times. This chain links TRBV4-1 with TRBJ2-3; D remains unclear. Germline V gene sequence: CDR1 MGHRA, CDR2 YSYEKL. Trimming pared 0 bases from V and 2 bases from J, leaving 12 bases between. The CDR3 contains 16 residues. CDR3 loop: CASSQDGPYNTDTQYF. The CDR3 coding sequence is TGCGCCAGCAGCCAAGATGGACCCTATAACACAGATACGCAGTATTTT.

This clonotype was seen repeatedly, ten times or more. The rearrangement links TRBV5-5 to TRBJ2-7; 8 nucleotides match TRBD1. Germline lookup yields CDR1 SGHKS and CDR2 YYEKEE (reference sequence). J lost 3 bases, V lost 4 bases, and 3 bases had no gene match. This CDR3 is built from 13 residues. As DNA, the CDR3 is TGTGCCAGCAGCGGACAGGGCTACTACGAGCAGTACTTC. This codes for CASSGQGYYEQYF.

This clonotype was seen more than once but under ten times. This sequence joins TRBV2 and TRBJ2-3, with 12 bases aligning to TRBD2. The CDR3 has 19 amino acids. V was clipped by 1 base and J by 5 bases; unmatched bases: 13. Germline V gene data show CDR1 as SNHLY and CDR2 as FYNNEI. CDR3: CASSEDSGLAGGPRDTQYF. CDR3 bases: TGTGCCAGCAGTGAAGATTCGGGGCTAGCGGGAGGGCCCCGAGATACGCAGTATTTT.

This clonotype was found many times. This chain joins TRBV5-1 and TRBJ1-3; the match to TRBD1 covers 8 bases. The CDR3 extends over 15 amino acids. The V segment lost 0 bases and the J segment 2 bases; nucleotides outside the gene matches: 1. Germline V gene data show CDR1 as SGHRS and CDR2 as YFSETQ. In DNA, the CDR3 is TGCGCCAGCAGCTTGGGGACAGGGACTGGAAACACCATATATTTT. As protein: CASSLGTGTGNTIYF.

This clonotype was found many times. V and J are TRBV5-1 and TRBJ2-1, with 8 bases matching TRBD1. This CDR3 region has 16 residues. CDR1 and CDR2 (germline): SGHRS, YFSETQ. The junction had 13 bases not matched to a gene; V was cut back by 4 bases and J by 7 bases. CDR3 loop: CASSPGKDRAGNEQFF. The CDR3 region has the DNA TGCGCCAGCAGCCCGGGGAAGGACAGGGCGGGAAATGAGCAGTTCTTC. Drawing the rest from reference TRBV5-1 and TRBJ2-1, the complete variable domain is KAGVTQTPRYLIKTRGQQVTLSCSPISGHRSVSWYQQTPGQGLQFLFEYFSETQRNKGNFPGRFSGRQFSNSRSEMNVSTLELGDSALYLCASSPGKDRAGNEQFFGPGTRLTVL.

This clonotype was detected ten times or more. The chain uses TRBV6-6 and TRBJ2-4; TRBD2 agrees at 7 bases. CDR3 length equals 14 residues. V lost 2 bases to trimming and J lost 8 bases; unmatched junction nucleotides: 6. Germline-derived CDR1 and CDR2 are MNHNY and SVGAGI (reference sequence). The CDR3 nucleotides read TGTGCCAGCAGTTACGGAAGCGGGGATGACATTCAGTACTTC. It is translated as CASSYGSGDDIQYF.

This clonotype has at least ten counts. The V call is TRBV5-1, the J call TRBJ1-3, with D unresolved. V dropped 0 bases and J dropped 0 bases, with 10 bases sitting between them. CDR1 and CDR2 from the germline V gene are SGHRS and YFSETQ. The CDR3 is made up of 16 amino acids. The CDR3 DNA reads as TGCGCCAGCAGCTTGGAGGCAGGCGGCTCTGGAAACACCATATATTTT. Translation: CASSLEAGGSGNTIYF.

The sample holds many counts of this clonotype. The V and J genes are TRBV3-1 and TRBJ2-7, with 10 bases lining up with TRBD1. Germline values: CDR1 LGHDT, CDR2 YNNKEL (reference sequence). Losses at the gene ends were 4 bases for V and 3 bases for J; bases not matched to a gene: 3. The CDR3 is made up of 14 amino acids. CDR3 residues: CASSRGQGVYEQYF. CDR3 in DNA: TGTGCCAGCAGCCGTGGACAGGGGGTCTACGAGCAGTACTTC.

This clonotype was seen at least ten times. The chain is built from TRBV10-3 and TRBJ2-3; D remains unclear. The CDR3 length is 15 residues. Germline lookup yields CDR1 ENHRY and CDR2 SYGVKD. V was shortened by 2 bases and J by 6 bases, with 15 bases between the two germline ends. CDR3 in DNA: TGTGCCATCAGTGAGGATGGCCGGTCTAGGGATACGCAGTATTTT. Its translation: CAISEDGRSRDTQYF.

The chain links TRBV7-3 to TRBJ1-1; no firm D call. V gave up 5 bases and J gave up 0 bases, with 7 bases separating them. The CDR3 runs to 13 residues. CDR1 SGHTA and CDR2 FQGTGA come from the germline V gene. The CDR3 DNA follows: TGTGCCAGCAGCCCAGCAGTGAACACTGAAGCTTTCTTT. This gives the protein CASSPAVNTEAFF.

There are a few counts of this clonotype. The chain has TRBV4-1 and TRBJ1-5; TRBD1 agrees at 7 bases. This CDR3 is 15 amino acids long. Germline V CDR1 and CDR2: MGHRA, YSYEKL. V dropped 4 bases and J dropped 4; count of bases not matched to a gene: 7. The CDR3 DNA sequence: TGCGCCAGCAGCCCAACTTCGGACAGGAATCAGCCCCAGCATTTT. Translating it yields CASSPTSDRNQPQHF.

This clonotype was seen many times. The chain couples TRBV6-5 to TRBJ2-6, with D possibly TRBD1 on 5 matching bases. Germline V lookup: CDR1 MNHEY, CDR2 SVGAGI. The CDR3 covers 16 residues. V lost 2 bases to trimming and J lost 1 base, with 9 bases between them. In nucleotides, the CDR3 is TGTGCCAGCAGTTACCTTCCAGGGTCTGGGGCCAACGTCCTGACTTTC. It specifies CASSYLPGSGANVLTF.

At least ten counts were recorded for this clonotype. The chain carries TRBV7-2 and TRBJ1-2; D unresolved. V lost 0 bases to trimming and J lost 4 bases, with 12 bases between them. From germline, CDR1 is SGHTA and CDR2 FQGNSA. This CDR3 has 15 residues. CDR3 region: CASSLALAESYGYTF. For the CDR3, the DNA is TGTGCCAGCAGCTTAGCGCTAGCAGAATCCTATGGCTACACCTTC. The whole variable domain, remainder taken from reference TRBV7-2 and TRBJ1-2, is GAGVSQSPSNKVTEKGKDVELRCDPISGHTALYWYRQSLGQGLEFLIYFQGNSAPDKSGLPSDRFSAERTGGSVSTLTIQRTQQEDSAVYLCASSLALAESYGYTFGSGTRLTVV.

This clonotype was recorded many times. The V call is TRBV6-5, the J call TRBJ2-3; 11 positions match TRBD2. Losses at the gene ends were 6 bases for V and 4 bases for J; bases not matched to a gene: 6. The CDR3 is made up of 15 amino acids. Germline V lookup: CDR1 MNHEY, CDR2 SVGAGI. The CDR3 DNA sequence: TGTGCCAGCAGCCGTAGCGGGAGGGCCTCAGATACGCAGTATTTT. Translation gives CASSRSGRASDTQYF.

This chain links TRBV3-1 with TRBJ2-2; D is possibly TRBD2 (6 bases). The V gene's germline CDR1 is LGHDT and CDR2 YNNKEL (reference sequence). CDR3 length equals 14 residues. The V end was cut by 4 bases, the J end by 3 bases, with 9 bases between. The CDR3 region has the DNA TGTGCCAGCAGCCGGGGACTGGACACCGGGGAGCTGTTTTTT. Translated, it gives CASSRGLDTGELFF.

This clonotype appeared many times. V usage is TRBV20-1 and J usage is TRBJ2-7, with D perhaps TRBD2 (5 bases). CDR1 and CDR2 from the germline V gene are DFQATT and SNEGSKA (reference sequence). The CDR3 loop spans 14 amino acids. Trimming removed 4 bases at V and 1 base at J, with 14 bases between. CDR3 coding DNA: TGCAGTGCTATTTATCCGGGGAAGTCCTACGAGCAGTACTTC. Protein sequence: CSAIYPGKSYEQYF.